This T cell receptor beta chain was documented in a study of a mutant IDH1 vaccine in newly diagnosed glioma. On the study more broadly: Averaging around 40 years of age, treated patients were approximately 60% male and roughly 40% female. Beforehand, treatment had been radiotherapy, temozolomide, or both; the majority received both. Study-level results: Researchers report vaccine-induced immune responses in roughly 93% of patients.

Time point indicated: week 23, last vaccination. Vaccine doses each comprised 300 ug of mutant IDH1 20-mer peptide, with topical imiquimod. Method: immunoSEQ multiplex PCR; TCRdb's copy keeps in-frame clones and lacks some. The profile shows around 28,000 clones, around 80% of them singletons. This clone has more than one count but fewer than ten. Antigen: not known. Trimming pared 6 bases from V and 4 bases from J, leaving 9 bases between. The length of the CDR3 is 12 residues. Germline CDR1 reads SNHLY; CDR2 reads FYNNEI. The clonotype originates from a woman in her 30s with glioma. The sequences come from PBMCs, collected from a glioma patient whose treatment included an IDH1 peptide vaccine. This rearrangement joins TRBV2 to TRBJ1-1; the D is unclear. The CDR3, as DNA: TGTGCCAGCAGAAAGGGCCTCACTGAAGCTTTCTTT. It encodes CASRKGLTEAFF.